Listed below are T cell receptor beta chains from one sample, sequenced in a study of shared clonotypes between healthy human individuals. Produced via immunoSEQ multiplex PCR; TCRdb's table is partial and in-frame only. Counted here are approximately 2.4 million clones, approximately 95% occurring once; the ten biggest clones make up around 0.13%. The sample consisted of naive CD4+ T cells sorted from blood. The receptor source for this set is a man aged 18 to 29 in good health. Each CDR3 is given with its conserved first and last residue. A D gene is named only where the DNA matches it firmly. The listing skips clone size in some rows; elsewhere it reads once, few, many or a size class.

-	-	TRBV5-1	TRBJ1-2	TGCGCCAGCAGCTTGGACACCGGGACTAACTATGGCTACACCTTC	CASSLDTGTNYGYTF
TRBD2	once	TRBV4-2	TRBJ2-7	TGTGCCAGCAGCCAAGCCGCCCTCCGGGGGGGGGAGCAGTACTTC	CASSQAALRGGEQYF
-	-	TRBV27	TRBJ2-1	TGTGCCAGCAGATTCGACACTTACAATGAGCAGTTCTTC	CASRFDTYNEQFF
-	-	TRBV11-2	TRBJ2-2	TGTGCCAGCAGCCAAAACACCGGGGAGCTGTTTTTT	CASSQNTGELFF
-	-	TRBV4-3	TRBJ2-1	TGCGCCAGCAGCCAAGATAGGGGGGTTGGTTCCTACAATGAGCAGTTCTTC	CASSQDRGVGSYNEQFF
-	-	TRBV15	TRBJ2-3	TGTGCCACCAGCAGAGGCGGGTCCTCCACAGATACGCAGTATTTT	CATSRGGSSTDTQYF
-	-	TRBV5-1	TRBJ1-6	TGCGCCAGCAGCTTGGGAGAGTTTAATTCACCCCTCCACTTT	CASSLGEFNSPLHF
-	-	TRBV5-1	TRBJ2-7	TGCGCCAGCAGCTCGTGGGCAGGACCCACCTACGAGCAGTACTTC	CASSSWAGPTYEQYF
TRBD1	-	TRBV7-2	TRBJ1-2	TGTGCCAGCAGCTTAGAAGCAGGGGGTGGCTACACCTTC	CASSLEAGGGYTF
-	-	TRBV29-1	TRBJ1-2	TGCAGCGTTGAACAGGATAACTATGGCTACACCTTC	CSVEQDNYGYTF
TRBD2	-	TRBV5-1	TRBJ2-1	TGCGCCAGCAGCGAACCGGAACCGGGACTAGCGGGAGTGGACTCCTACAATGAGCAGTTCTTC	CASSEPEPGLAGVDSYNEQFF
-	-	TRBV19	TRBJ2-1	TGTGCCAGTGGGAAACGGGACACCAAGCAGTTCTTC	CASGKRDTKQFF
-	-	TRBV11-2	TRBJ1-1	TGTGCCAGCAGGGTACAGGGTGGAGCTTTCTTT	CASRVQGGAFF
-	-	TRBV4-1	TRBJ2-3	TGCGCCAGCAGCCCGCGCATGGATACGCAGTATTTT	CASSPRMDTQYF
-	-	TRBV18	TRBJ1-2	TGTGCCAGCTCACCTTCGGGGGGGAACTATGGCTACACCTTC	CASSPSGGNYGYTF
-	-	TRBV10-3	TRBJ2-7	TGTGCCACCCGGTGGGGGCAGTACTTC	CATRWGQYF
TRBD2	-	TRBV2	TRBJ2-3	TGTGCCAGCAGTGCCCCCCGACTAGCGGTGACAGATACGCAGTATTTT	CASSAPRLAVTDTQYF
-	-	TRBV7-8	TRBJ1-2	TGTGCCAGCAGCCTTAGCCTACCGGGTCGGCATGGCTACACCTTC	CASSLSLPGRHGYTF
-	-	TRBV7-3	TRBJ2-5	TGTGCCAGCAGCTTATCCTCCCAAGAGACCCAGTACTTC	CASSLSSQETQYF
TRBD1	-	TRBV19	TRBJ1-5	TGTGCCAGTAGTTCGGACAGGGGTCGGGGGTTTGGCAATCAGCCCCAGCATTTT	CASSSDRGRGFGNQPQHF
-	-	TRBV5-1	TRBJ1-6	TGCGCCAGCAGCCTGGAGGGGCGGACAAAACCCCTCCACTTT	CASSLEGRTKPLHF
TRBD1	-	TRBV7-8	TRBJ1-6	TGTGCCAGCAAAGCGGACAGGGGGTTCGATAATTCACCCCTCCACTTT	CASKADRGFDNSPLHF
-	-	TRBV30	TRBJ2-5	TGTGCCTGGAGTGTCGCAGAGACCCAGTACTTC	CAWSVAETQYF
-	few	TRBV6-1	TRBJ2-7	TGTGCCAGCAGTGAAGGGGTCTACGAGCAGTACTTC	CASSEGVYEQYF